This T cell receptor (beta chain) appears in the sequencing data of a study of blood T cell repertoires in COVID-19. The overall study: Samples came from the United States, Italy and Spain, spanning acute and convalescent COVID-19. T cells, B-cell-depleted T cells, or PBMCs supplied cDNA or gDNA.

Clones were read by immunoSEQ multiplex PCR, and TCRdb kept only the in-frame ones, dropping some. The table shows approximately 100,000 clones, with roughly four fifths occurring only once. CDR3 length: 15 amino acids. This clonotype originated in a man between 70 and 80 years old with acute or convalescent COVID-19. The chain links TRBV12-2 to TRBJ1-2; TRBD1 is the table's D call and was not checked against the DNA. TRBV12-2 is marked as a pseudogene. The sequenced material came from peripheral blood. CDR3 DNA: TGTGCAAGTCGCTTCAGGTCCACCATTAACTATGGCTACACCTTC. It is translated as CASRFRSTINYGYTF.